This T cell receptor (beta chain) is drawn from a study of cytomegalovirus exposure and HLA in healthy donors. It was with 60 Vbeta and 13 Jbeta primers that the PCR ran. TCRdb keeps only in-frame clones here, not all; method: immunoSEQ multiplex PCR. This sample has some 180,000 clones, with over 80% found just once. This clone was seen a few times. The material sequenced was PBMCs. This clonotype originated in a middle-aged man in good health and CMV-seronegative.

The CDR3 protein is CASSPEPGTRDEQYF. The CDR3 bases are TGTGCCAGCAGCCCGGAACCCGGGACAAGGGACGAGCAGTACTTC. The rearrangement uses TRBV7-2 and TRBJ2-7; possible D gene TRBD1, 6 bases. V lost 5 bases, J lost 5 bases, and 19 bases lay in between. Germline CDR1 SGHTA, CDR2 FQGNSA. The CDR3 totals 15 residues.